This entry lists 8 T cell receptor beta chains sequenced from one sample in a study of OX40 agonist ivuxolimab in advanced cancers. Generated by immunoSEQ multiplex PCR, the TCRdb table keeps only in-frame clones and is missing some. This sample has fewer than 50,000 clones; 65% to 90% occur once, and the top ten carry 7.6%. The source material was CD4+ or CD8+ T cells sorted from blood, sampled in a trial of the OX40 agonist ivuxolimab. Every receptor here comes from an adult with an advanced solid tumor such as melanoma, head and neck, liver or kidney cancer.

The rearrangement joins TRBV27 to TRBJ2-7; D possibly corresponds to TRBD2 (6 bases). V was shortened by 3 bases and J by 4 bases, with 16 bases between the two germline ends. CDR1 and CDR2 (germline): MNHEY, SMNVEV (reference sequence). The CDR3 covers 15 residues. CDR3 sequence reads: CASSLLGSRVYEQYF. CDR3 in DNA: TGTGCCAGCAGTTTGCTCGGGAGCAGAGTATACGAGCAGTACTTC.

In its sample, this clone was seen once. The V and J genes are TRBV7-9 and TRBJ2-7; D possibly matches TRBD1 or TRBD2 (5 bases each). The CDR3 is 12 residues long. In germline, CDR1 is SEHNR, CDR2 FQNEAQ (reference sequence). V lost 1 base and J 6 bases, leaving 7 bases between the germline ends. The CDR3 region has the DNA TGTGCCAGCAGCTTAGAGGGACCCGAGCAGTACTTC. The encoded protein is CASSLEGPEQYF.

This chain joins TRBV2 and TRBJ1-2; no definite D call. Per the germline V gene, CDR1 is SNHLY and CDR2 is FYNNEI. The CDR3 is made up of 13 amino acids. V was shortened by 5 bases and J by 2 bases, with 9 bases between the two germline ends. CDR3 sequence (DNA): TGTGCCAGCAGTCAACCCAGGAACTATGGCTACACCTTC. As protein: CASSQPRNYGYTF.

The V and J genes are TRBV4-1 and TRBJ1-3; D remains unclear. Germline V gene sequence: CDR1 MGHRA, CDR2 YSYEKL. The CDR3 extends over 17 amino acids. V dropped 0 bases and J dropped 1 base, with 13 bases sitting between them. CDR3 DNA sequence: TGCGCCAGCAGCCAAGATCGGAGCGCCGGTTCTGGAAACACCATATATTTT. It yields the protein CASSQDRSAGSGNTIYF.

The chain employs TRBV19 and TRBJ1-5, with unresolved D. The V and J ends lost 4 bases and 0 bases respectively, with 7 bases between them. CDR3 length: 14 amino acids. Germline V lookup: CDR1 LNHDA, CDR2 SQIVND (reference sequence). The CDR3 DNA reads as TGTGCCAGTAGTAACCGGTATAGCAATCAGCCCCAGCATTTT. This translates into CASSNRYSNQPQHF.

J is TRBJ1-2 and V is TRBV19, with 7 bases lining up with TRBD1. J lost 7 bases, V lost 2 bases, and 7 bases had no gene match. This CDR3 region has 14 residues. Germline CDR1 and CDR2: LNHDA and SQIVND (reference sequence). The CDR3 DNA follows: TGTGCCAGTAGTATATTAGGGGGCCCCGGTGGCTACACCTTC. As protein: CASSILGGPGGYTF.

The V call is TRBV27, the J call TRBJ1-4, with D perhaps TRBD1 (5 bases). This CDR3 is 13 amino acids long. Germline V CDR1 and CDR2: MNHEY, SMNVEV (reference sequence). V lost 6 bases and J lost 6, with 11 bases in between. CDR3 sequence reads: CASRNQGHEKLFF. The CDR3 DNA is TGTGCCAGCAGAAATCAGGGACATGAAAAACTGTTTTTT.

The chain uses TRBV5-6 and TRBJ1-2; D not certain. The germline V gene has CDR1 SGHDT and CDR2 YYEEEE. The CDR3 is 14 amino acids. Trimming took off 1 base at V and 8 bases at J, with 15 bases between the two ends. The CDR3 DNA follows: TGTGCCAGCAGCTTGATGGAGGGCACCGCGGGCTACACCTTC. It is translated as CASSLMEGTAGYTF.